This T cell receptor beta chain was identified during a study of shared clonotypes between healthy human individuals. Data came from immunoSEQ multiplex PCR; TCRdb stores just in-frame clones and leaves some out. The sample consists of under 1 million clones, 90% to 95% of them appearing once. This clone was found once. Germline values: CDR1 LNHDA, CDR2 SQIVND (reference sequence). The V gene lost 7 bases and the J gene lost 4 bases, with 19 bases spanning the gap. The CDR3 runs to 16 residues. CD8 cells regarded as naive lacked CD45RO, were positively chosen for CCR7, and omitted terminally differentiated effector memory CD45RA+ cells.

What was sequenced was naive CD8+ T cells sorted from blood. This rearrangement joins TRBV19 to TRBJ2-2; D is perhaps TRBD1 (6 bases). This sequence was found in a man aged 25-40 years in good health. CDR3 DNA: TGTGCCAGTACCCCCACAGGGATTTACTTCACCGGGGAGCTGTTTTTT. It codes for CASTPTGIYFTGELFF.